Listed below are T cell receptor beta chains from one sample, sequenced in a study of preoperative IRX-2 immunotherapy in early breast cancer. Repertoires were generated with immunoSEQ multiplex PCR, while TCRdb's copy carries only in-frame clones and drops some. The table has tens of thousands of clones, about 95% seen once. This specimen consisted of tumor tissue, obtained after IRX-2 immunotherapy. All receptors derive from a human donor with breast cancer. CDR3s include the opening cysteine and the closing phenylalanine or tryptophan. A D gene is named only where the DNA matches it firmly. Rows may omit the clone size; those that give it use once, few, many or a size class.

d_gene: TRBD1
v_gene: TRBV18
abundance: .
CDR3aa: CASSPRQGGTGELFF

d_gene: TRBD1
v_gene: TRBV4-1
abundance: .
CDR3aa: CASSQVGQDYGYTF

d_gene: TRBD1
v_gene: TRBV19
abundance: .
CDR3aa: CASSPRDRGRDQPQHF

d_gene: TRBD1
v_gene: TRBV28
abundance: .
CDR3aa: CASSFDRVLEQYF

d_gene: .
v_gene: TRBV5-8
abundance: .
CDR3aa: CASSLTGLTHSPLHF

d_gene: TRBD2
v_gene: TRBV4-1
abundance: .
CDR3aa: CASSGTLAGGYTDTQYF

d_gene: TRBD2
v_gene: TRBV27
abundance: once
CDR3aa: CASSFLSGGPYEQYF

d_gene: TRBD1
v_gene: TRBV12-5
abundance: .
CDR3aa: CASGPDRVWEKLFF

d_gene: .
v_gene: TRBV18
abundance: .
CDR3aa: CASSPTGRGGYEQYF

d_gene: .
v_gene: TRBV7-8
abundance: .
CDR3aa: CASSLVPGLGPYEQYF

d_gene: .
v_gene: TRBV7-9
abundance: .
CDR3aa: CASSSSGLADPYEQYF

d_gene: .
v_gene: TRBV4-1
abundance: .
CDR3aa: CASSRSDRQETQYF

d_gene: TRBD2
v_gene: TRBV7-8
abundance: .
CDR3aa: CASSLLAGPPQETQYF

d_gene: .
v_gene: TRBV2
abundance: .
CDR3aa: CASSETTGREETQYF

d_gene: .
v_gene: TRBV30
abundance: once
CDR3aa: CAWTGYLGTRDEKLFF

d_gene: .
v_gene: TRBV18
abundance: .
CDR3aa: CASSPRRQDPEKLFF

d_gene: .
v_gene: TRBV7-3
abundance: .
CDR3aa: CASSSGTFPAQYF

d_gene: TRBD2
v_gene: TRBV5-1
abundance: .
CDR3aa: CASSPPTSGPYEQYF

d_gene: TRBD2
v_gene: TRBV7-6
abundance: .
CDR3aa: CASSLRLASGGSDTQYF

d_gene: .
v_gene: TRBV7-3
abundance: .
CDR3aa: CASSLTGYEQYF

d_gene: .
v_gene: TRBV19
abundance: .
CDR3aa: CASSIRGRNTEAFF

d_gene: .
v_gene: TRBV4-2
abundance: .
CDR3aa: CASSHQQGNYGYTF

d_gene: .
v_gene: TRBV6-1
abundance: .
CDR3aa: CASSEFAGDDGYTF